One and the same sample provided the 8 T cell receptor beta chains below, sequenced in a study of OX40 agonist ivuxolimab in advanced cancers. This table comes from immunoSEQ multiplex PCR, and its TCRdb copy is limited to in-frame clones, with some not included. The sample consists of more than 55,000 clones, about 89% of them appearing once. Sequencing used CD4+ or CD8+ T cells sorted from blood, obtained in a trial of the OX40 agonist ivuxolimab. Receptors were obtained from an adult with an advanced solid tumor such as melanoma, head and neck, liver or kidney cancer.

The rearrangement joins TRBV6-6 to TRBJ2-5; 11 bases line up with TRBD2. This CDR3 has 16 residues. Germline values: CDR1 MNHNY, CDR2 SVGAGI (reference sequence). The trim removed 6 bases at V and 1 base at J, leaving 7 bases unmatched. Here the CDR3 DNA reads TGTGCCAGCAGAAAACTAGCGGGGGAGCTCCAAGAGACCCAGTACTTC. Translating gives CASRKLAGELQETQYF.

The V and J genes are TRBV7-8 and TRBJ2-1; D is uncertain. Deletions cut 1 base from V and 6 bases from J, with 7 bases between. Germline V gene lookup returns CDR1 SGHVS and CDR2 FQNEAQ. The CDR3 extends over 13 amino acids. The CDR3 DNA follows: TGTGCCAGCAGCTTAGTATGGGGCAATGAGCAGTTCTTC. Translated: CASSLVWGNEQFF.

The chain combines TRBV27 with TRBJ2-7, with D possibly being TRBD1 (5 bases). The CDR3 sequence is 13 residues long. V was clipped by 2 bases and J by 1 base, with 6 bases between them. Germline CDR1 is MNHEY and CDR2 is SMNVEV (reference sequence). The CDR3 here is CASSLRQSYEQYF. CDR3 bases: TGTGCCAGCAGTTTAAGACAGTCCTACGAGCAGTACTTC.

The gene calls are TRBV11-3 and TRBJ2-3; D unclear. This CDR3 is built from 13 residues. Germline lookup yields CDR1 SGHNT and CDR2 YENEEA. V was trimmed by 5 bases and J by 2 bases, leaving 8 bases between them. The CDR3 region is CASSPPDTDTQYF. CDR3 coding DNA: TGTGCCAGCAGCCCCCCCGACACAGATACGCAGTATTTT.

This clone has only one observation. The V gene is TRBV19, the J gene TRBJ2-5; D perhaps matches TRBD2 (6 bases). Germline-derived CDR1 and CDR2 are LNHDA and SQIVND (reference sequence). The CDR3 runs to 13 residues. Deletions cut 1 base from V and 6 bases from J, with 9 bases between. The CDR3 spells CASSIGGKQTQYF. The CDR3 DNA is TGTGCCAGTAGTATAGGCGGGAAACAGACCCAGTACTTC. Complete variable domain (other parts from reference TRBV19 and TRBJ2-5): DGGITQSPKYLFRKEGQNVTLSCEQNLNHDAMYWYRQDPGQGLRLIYYSQIVNDFQKGDIAEGYSVSREKKESFPLTVTSAQKNPTAFYLCASSIGGKQTQYFGPGTRLLVL.

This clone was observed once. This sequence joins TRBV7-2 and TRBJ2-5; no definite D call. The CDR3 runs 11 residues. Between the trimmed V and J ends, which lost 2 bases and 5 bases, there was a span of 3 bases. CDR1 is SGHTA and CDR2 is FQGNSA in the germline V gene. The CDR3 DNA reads TGTGCCAGCAGCTTATCGGAGACCCAGTACTTC. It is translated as CASSLSETQYF.

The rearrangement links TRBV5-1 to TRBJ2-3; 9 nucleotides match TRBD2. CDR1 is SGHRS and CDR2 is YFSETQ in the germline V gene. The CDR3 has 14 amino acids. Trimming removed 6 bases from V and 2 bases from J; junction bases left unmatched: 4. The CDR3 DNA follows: TGCGCCAGCACGCTAGCGGGGAACACAGATACGCAGTATTTT. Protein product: CASTLAGNTDTQYF.

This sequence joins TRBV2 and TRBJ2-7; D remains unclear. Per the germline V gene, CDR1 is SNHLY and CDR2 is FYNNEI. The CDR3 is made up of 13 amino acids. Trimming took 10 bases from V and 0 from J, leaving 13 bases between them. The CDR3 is CATSDGRSYEQYF. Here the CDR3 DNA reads TGTGCCACTTCGGACGGACGCTCCTACGAGCAGTACTTC.